The 23 T cell receptor beta chains below were found in one sample sequenced in a study of T-cell memory formation after mild COVID-19 (dated by TCRdb to about 2021). The receptor library was made with 5' RACE. Sequenced on an Illumina NovaSeq 6000. TCRdb reanalyzed the raw reads on its own, using fastp at Q25 for trimming and MiXCR for clone calling, and kept in-frame beta chains. When rows share a CDR3 protein, they turn into one entry using the most common DNA and genes. For this sample the table gives just over 400,000 distinct CDR3 sequences, of which about a quarter were detected only once. The ten largest clonotypes hold about 12% of the sample. Sequences were obtained from PBMCs or a T cell subset sorted from them (not recorded which). The receptors derive from an adult woman who had mild COVID-19 (a few samples of this study predate the infection). The sample titles of this study are shuffled in the database, so cell type and time point are left out; the donor was told from shared clones.

This clonotype has more than one count but fewer than ten. The chain combines TRBV7-3 with TRBJ1-2; 7 bases line up with TRBD1. The germline CDR1 and CDR2 sequences are SGHTA and FQGTGA. J lost 5 bases, V lost 5 bases, and 5 bases had no gene match. The CDR3 has 13 residues. This chain's CDR3 is CASSPETGYGYTF. DNA of the CDR3: TGTGCCAGCAGCCCGGAGACAGGGTATGGCTACACCTTC.

The chain couples TRBV20-1 to TRBJ1-1, with TRBD1 identical over 7 bases. This CDR3 contains 15 residues. Germline V CDR1 and CDR2: DFQATT, SNEGSKA (reference sequence). After removal of 2 bases from V and 4 bases from J, the junction contained 10 bases not matched to a gene. The CDR3 spells CSARKGAGKSTEAFF. CDR3 coding DNA: TGCAGTGCTAGAAAGGGGGCGGGGAAGAGCACTGAAGCTTTCTTT.

The chain combines TRBV25-1 with TRBJ1-3; a possible D gene is TRBD1 (5 bases). Trimming took 5 bases from V and 2 from J, leaving 10 bases between them. The CDR3 has 14 residues. Germline CDR1 MGHDK, CDR2 SYGVNS. The CDR3 DNA follows: TGTGCCAGCAGTCCTGTGGGGGCTGGAAACACCATATATTTT. It yields the protein CASSPVGAGNTIYF.

The chain uses TRBV7-6 and TRBJ2-3, with D perhaps assigned TRBD1 or TRBD2 (6 bases each). Germline V gene data show CDR1 as SGHVS and CDR2 as FNYEAQ. CDR3 length: 16 residues. The V and J ends lost 1 base and 0 bases respectively, with 11 bases between them. As DNA, the CDR3 is TGTGCCAGCAGCTTAGAGGGGGGCGGTAGCACAGATACGCAGTATTTT. Its protein is CASSLEGGGSTDTQYF.

The gene calls are TRBV6-2 or TRBV6-3 and TRBJ1-1, with a weak D call TRBD1 (5 bases). Germline CDR1 is MNHEY and CDR2 is SVGEGT. This CDR3 is 16 amino acids long. Trimming removed 7 bases from V and 5 bases from J, with 23 bases in between. The CDR3 region is CASTRHTLQEGTEAFF. CDR3 DNA: TGTGCCAGCACCAGACATACGTTACAGGAGGGGACTGAAGCTTTCTTT.

This rearrangement joins TRBV14 to TRBJ2-1; D not resolved. The ends were cut back, 0 bases at V and 6 bases at J, with 6 bases in the middle. CDR3 size: 13 residues. Germline V gene lookup returns CDR1 SGHDN and CDR2 FVKESK. This chain's CDR3 is CASSQELLNEQFF. The CDR3 DNA sequence: TGTGCCAGCAGCCAAGAATTGCTCAATGAGCAGTTCTTC.

This chain uses TRBV6-5 with TRBJ2-5, with D possibly being TRBD2 (7 bases). The germline CDR1 and CDR2 sequences are MNHEY and SVGAGI. This CDR3 has 15 residues. Between the trimmed V and J ends, which lost 3 bases and 3 bases, there was a span of 14 bases. CDR3 sequence reads: CASSYWGGAEETQYF. The CDR3 nucleotides are TGTGCCAGCAGTTATTGGGGGGGCGCTGAAGAGACCCAGTACTTC.

CDR3 region: CASNARGATDTQYF. The CDR3 nucleotides read TGTGCCAGCAATGCGCGGGGAGCGACAGATACGCAGTATTTT. The chain combines TRBV3-1 with TRBJ2-3; possible D gene TRBD2, 6 bases. The CDR3 is made up of 14 amino acids. Trimming took 7 bases from V and 3 from J, leaving 14 bases between them. The germline V gene has CDR1 LGHDT and CDR2 YNNKEL (reference sequence).

This clonotype was observed a handful of times. V is TRBV6-1 and J is TRBJ2-5; D perhaps matches TRBD1 (5 bases). The CDR3 runs 12 residues. Germline V gene sequence: CDR1 MNHNS, CDR2 SASEGT. The V gene lost 4 bases and the J gene lost 10 bases, with 13 bases spanning the gap. CDR3 sequence reads: CASSGLRDNQYF. The CDR3 DNA is TGTGCCAGCAGTGGACTCAGGGATAACCAGTACTTC.

The chain is built from TRBV20-1 and TRBJ2-1, with TRBD2 matching over 7 bases. The CDR3 is 12 residues long. The germline V gene encodes CDR1 DFQATT and CDR2 SNEGSKA (reference sequence). The CDR3 loop is CRRYSRGDEQFF. CDR3 nucleotides: TGCAGACGCTACAGCCGGGGGGATGAGCAGTTCTTC.

This clonotype has more than one count but fewer than ten. The V call is TRBV5-6, the J call TRBJ2-1; weak D call: TRBD2 (6 bases). Trimming shortened V by 0 bases and J by 4 bases, and 17 bases separated the two germline ends. Per germline, CDR1 SGHDT and CDR2 YYEEEE. This CDR3 contains 17 residues. CDR3 amino acids: CASSLGAGSSGYNEQFF. In DNA form, the CDR3 reads TGTGCCAGCAGCTTGGGGGCGGGGAGCTCGGGTTACAATGAGCAGTTCTTC.

This clonotype was picked up many times. The CDR3 DNA reads as TGCAGTGCTCGGACAGGGGGCTCGGAGCAGTACTTC. Its translation is CSARTGGSEQYF. V and J are TRBV20-1 and TRBJ2-7, with 11 bases aligning to TRBD1. The germline CDR1 and CDR2 sequences are DFQATT and SNEGSKA (reference sequence). Losses at the gene ends were 5 bases for V and 7 bases for J; bases not matched to a gene: 4. This CDR3 is built from 12 residues.

The chain has TRBV4-3 and TRBJ2-2; TRBD1 might be the D (6 bases). The germline V and J ends were trimmed by 1 base and 5 bases, with 20 bases remaining between them. Germline V gene lookup returns CDR1 LGHNA and CDR2 YSLEER. The CDR3 extends over 18 amino acids. Written as DNA, the CDR3 is TGCGCCAGCAGCCAAGGACCCTACAGGGATAGTTGGACCGGGGAGCTGTTTTTT. As protein: CASSQGPYRDSWTGELFF.

With respect to this clonotype: A junction end diverges from the germline sequence, so it may reflect a read error. The chain carries TRBV12-3 or TRBV12-4 and TRBJ1-5; the match to TRBD1 covers 8 bases. This CDR3 has 12 residues. CDR3 sequence reads: CASRQGAQPQHF. CDR3 in DNA: TGTGCCAGCAGGCAGGGGGCCCAGCCACAGCATTTT.

The V gene is TRBV6-5, the J gene TRBJ2-5, with TRBD1 identical over 8 bases. Unmatched junction bases numbered 4, after V lost 2 bases and J lost 5 bases. The CDR3 runs to 14 residues. The germline CDR1 and CDR2 sequences are MNHEY and SVGAGI. The DNA of the CDR3 is TGTGCCAGCAGTTACGGGACAGGTTACGAGACCCAGTACTTC. It encodes CASSYGTGYETQYF.

The chain joins TRBV6-2 or TRBV6-3 to TRBJ2-1, with 8 bases fitting TRBD2. The CDR3 is 16 amino acids. The germline V gene encodes CDR1 MNHEY and CDR2 SVGEGT. J lost 7 bases, V lost 7 bases, and 15 bases had no gene match. CDR3: CASTVRWTSQGNEQFF. The CDR3 region has the DNA TGTGCCAGCACCGTACGTTGGACTAGCCAAGGGAATGAGCAGTTCTTC.

The gene calls are TRBV29-1 and TRBJ1-2; no firm D call. Germline V CDR1 and CDR2: SQVTM, ANQGSEA. This CDR3 comprises 12 residues. The ends were cut back, 4 bases at V and 4 bases at J, with 10 bases in the middle. CDR3 DNA sequence: TGCAGCGTTGCAAGGGAGGGCTATGGCTACACCTTC. It translates to CSVAREGYGYTF.

This clonotype was seen at least ten times. The V and J genes are TRBV5-1 and TRBJ2-1; D is unresolved. The CDR3 runs to 14 residues. The germline V and J ends were trimmed by 0 bases and 8 bases, with 12 bases remaining between them. Looked up from germline, CDR1 is SGHRS and CDR2 is YFSETQ. In DNA, the CDR3 is TGCGCCAGCAGCTTGGGTTCCTTTAGGGATGAGCAGTTCTTC. It specifies CASSLGSFRDEQFF.

This chain uses TRBV5-5 with TRBJ2-6; the D is unclear. Per germline, CDR1 SGHKS and CDR2 YYEKEE (reference sequence). This CDR3 is built from 17 residues. With 3 bases removed from V and 3 bases from J, the gap between germline ends came to 16 bases. The CDR3, as DNA: TGTGCCAGCAGCTCCATAGAAGAGGCTCGTGGGGCCAACGTCCTGACTTTC. Its translation: CASSSIEEARGANVLTF.

This clonotype showed up many times. The J gene is TRBJ2-7, the V gene TRBV7-3; the match to TRBD1 covers 9 bases. Per germline, CDR1 SGHTA and CDR2 FQGTGA. After removal of 4 bases from V and 5 bases from J, the junction contained 3 bases not matched to a gene. CDR3 length: 13 residues. The CDR3: CASSSGQGDEQYF. The CDR3 DNA reads TGTGCCAGCAGCTCGGGACAGGGAGACGAGCAGTACTTC.

This clonotype has a handful of counts. The chain recombines TRBV18 with TRBJ1-1; D not resolved. There are 13 residues in the CDR3. V was cut by 2 bases and J by 2 bases, with 6 bases left in between. The germline V gene has CDR1 KGHSH and CDR2 LQKENI. The CDR3 here is CASSPERNTEAFF. The DNA for the CDR3 is TGTGCCAGCTCACCAGAGAGAAACACTGAAGCTTTCTTT.

V usage is TRBV5-5 and J usage is TRBJ2-6; perhaps D is TRBD1 or TRBD2 (5 bases each). The CDR3 has 18 residues. V lost 1 base to trimming and J lost 0 bases, with 14 bases between them. Per germline, CDR1 SGHKS and CDR2 YYEKEE (reference sequence). This CDR3 is CASSLRRDPYSGANVLTF. As DNA, the CDR3 is TGTGCCAGCAGCTTGCGAAGGGACCCCTACTCTGGGGCCAACGTCCTGACTTTC.

This clonotype occurred once. This chain links TRBV7-3 with TRBJ2-2, with 8 positions matching TRBD2. V was clipped by 4 bases and J by 4 bases; unmatched bases: 5. Germline V CDR1 and CDR2: SGHTA, FQGTGA. This CDR3 comprises 15 residues. The CDR3 spells CASSYRGGRTGELFF. Written as DNA, the CDR3 is TGTGCCAGCAGCTATCGGGGGGGCCGCACCGGGGAGCTGTTTTTT.